The rows below give T cell receptor beta chains drawn from one sample of a study of cytomegalovirus exposure and HLA in healthy donors. Measured with immunoSEQ multiplex PCR; TCRdb has only the in-frame clones, and not every one. The sample has around 160,000 clones; about 75% are singletons. Sequencing was done on a sample of PBMCs. The receptors stem from a man aged 50 to 59 in good health and CMV-seropositive. Each CDR3 is given with its conserved first and last residue. The D gene is left open where the match is weak. Part of the rows lack a size; the others show once, few, many or a class for expanded clones.

clone size,CDR3 length,D gene,J gene,V gene,CDR3 protein,CDR3 DNA
.,17,.,TRBJ1-6,TRBV27,CASSSADGVAAGSPLHF,TGTGCCAGCAGTTCCGCCGACGGGGTAGCCGCGGGTTCACCCCTCCACTTT
.,10,.,TRBJ1-5,TRBV5-7,CARGGKAQHF,TGTGCCAGGGGGGGGAAGGCCCAGCATTTT
.,15,.,TRBJ1-1,TRBV2,CASSERRAPGTEAFF,TGTGCCAGCAGTGAAAGGAGAGCCCCCGGCACTGAAGCTTTCTTT
.,14,TRBD1,TRBJ2-5,TRBV7-9,CASSLRQGQETQYF,TGTGCCAGCAGCTTGAGACAGGGTCAAGAGACCCAGTACTTC
.,10,.,TRBJ2-3,TRBV29-1,CSVGVGSQYF,TGCAGCGTTGGTGTGGGCTCGCAGTATTTT
.,14,TRBD1,TRBJ2-1,TRBV4-2,CASSQPGQWPEQFF,TGTGCCAGCAGCCAGCCGGGACAGTGGCCTGAGCAGTTCTTC
once,13,TRBD1,TRBJ1-1,TRBV6-6,CASRPGQGAGAFF,TGTGCCAGCAGACCAGGACAGGGGGCGGGAGCTTTCTTT
few,15,TRBD1,TRBJ1-5,TRBV2,CASSLGQGGHQPQHF,TGTGCCAGCAGTCTCGGACAGGGGGGACATCAGCCCCAGCATTTT
.,16,TRBD2,TRBJ2-3,TRBV11-2,CASSLDWRDYLNTQYF,TGTGCCAGCAGCTTAGACTGGCGGGACTACCTAAATACGCAGTATTTT
few,15,.,TRBJ2-3,TRBV10-1,CASSDSRGHTDTQYF,TGCGCCAGCAGTGACTCGAGGGGACACACAGATACGCAGTATTTT
.,17,.,TRBJ2-7,TRBV5-6,CASSLLHDRLSSYEQYF,TGTGCCAGCAGCCTGCTTCATGACAGGCTAAGCTCCTACGAGCAGTACTTC
.,14,.,TRBJ2-2,TRBV10-1,CASSGSTDTGELFF,TGCGCCAGCAGTGGGTCGACAGACACCGGGGAGCTGTTTTTT